What follows are 11 T cell receptor beta chains derived from one specimen sequenced in a study of CD8+CD57+ T cells in acquired aplastic anemia. Genomic DNA, serving as template, underwent TCR beta VDJ and CDR3 profiling. Via MiXCR, TCRdb re-called the reads, giving one row per CDR3 protein. The sample has some 190,000 distinct CDR3 sequences; just over 45% are singletons. The sample taken for sequencing was sorted CD4+, CD8+, or CD8+CD57+ T cells (not recorded which) from PBMCs. The receptors were gathered from a human donor in good health.

This clonotype was counted many times. The chain combines TRBV20-1 with TRBJ1-4, with 9 bases identical to TRBD1. Per germline, CDR1 DFQATT and CDR2 SNEGSKA (reference sequence). CDR3 length: 16 residues. Trimming removed 2 bases from V and 6 bases from J; junction bases left unmatched: 10. CDR3 nucleotide sequence: TGCAGTGCTAGAAACGGACAGGGGCTACACCATGAAAAACTGTTTTTT. This sequence encodes CSARNGQGLHHEKLFF.

This chain links TRBV2 with TRBJ2-3; tentatively, D is TRBD2 (6 bases). The CDR3 loop spans 14 amino acids. Germline assignment: CDR1 SNHLY and CDR2 FYNNEI. V shed 6 bases and J shed 2 bases, with 12 bases lying between them. CDR3 sequence (DNA): TGTGCCAGCAGCCTCCGGGACTTCACAGATACGCAGTATTTT. Translating gives CASSLRDFTDTQYF. The whole variable domain, filled in from reference TRBV2 and TRBJ2-3, reads EPEVTQTPSHQVTQMGQEVILRCVPISNHLYFYWYRQILGQKVEFLVSFYNNEISEKSEIFDDQFSVERPDGSNFTLKIRSTKLEDSAMYFCASSLRDFTDTQYFGPGTRLTVL.

This clonotype was detected many times. The CDR3 DNA reads TGTGCCTGGAGAAGGGCATCCTCACCCCTCCACTTT. Protein: CAWRRASSPLHF. The chain recombines TRBV30 with TRBJ1-6; D is ambiguous. V was cut by 3 bases and J by 10 bases, with 10 bases left in between. In germline, CDR1 is GTSNPN, CDR2 SVGIG (reference sequence). The CDR3 runs 12 residues.

In this sample, this clonotype turned up a few times. The chain has TRBV20-1 and TRBJ1-1; D unresolved. Per germline, CDR1 DFQATT and CDR2 SNEGSKA (reference sequence). The length of the CDR3 is 13 residues. Between the trimmed V and J ends, which lost 1 base and 3 bases, there was a span of 9 bases. DNA for the CDR3: TGCAGTGCTAGAGGAGTTACTGACACTGAAGCTTTCTTT. Protein product: CSARGVTDTEAFF.

Only one count was recorded for this clonotype. The CDR3 ends on some other residue instead of the conserved phenylalanine or tryptophan, so this is likely a read error. This chain joins TRBV2 and TRBJ2-6; D remains unclear. This CDR3 comprises 15 residues. Between the trimmed V and J ends, which lost 4 bases and 2 bases, there was a span of 9 bases. Germline V gives CDR1 SNHLY, CDR2 FYNNEI. The CDR3 DNA follows: TGTGCCAGCAGTGGGCAACGGACTGGGGCCAACGTCCTGACTTCC. Encoded protein: CASSGQRTGANVLTS.

This chain connects TRBV3-1 to TRBJ1-2, with 8 bases matching TRBD1. The CDR3 spans 13 residues. Germline values: CDR1 LGHDT, CDR2 YNNKEL (reference sequence). Germline trimming cut 2 bases from V and 6 bases from J; bases unmatched to any gene: 2. The CDR3 nucleotides read TGTGCCAGCAGCCAACAGGGGGCGGATGGCTACACCTTC. It is translated as CASSQQGADGYTF.

The chain joins TRBV15 to TRBJ2-5, with no clear D. The germline gives CDR1 LNHNV, CDR2 YYDKDF (reference sequence). The CDR3 is 14 residues long. V was cut by 1 base and J by 9 bases, with 15 bases left in between. CDR3 nucleotides: TGTGCCACCAGCAGAGGTTGGTCGGAACAGCCCCAGTACTTC. Translation: CATSRGWSEQPQYF.

The sample holds a few counts of this clonotype. V is TRBV29-1 and J is TRBJ2-5, with 7 bases lining up with TRBD2. CDR3 length equals 14 residues. Unmatched junction bases numbered 13, after V lost 8 bases and J lost 4 bases. The germline gives CDR1 SQVTM, CDR2 ANQGSEA. CDR3 amino acids: CSFLGGLGRETQYF. The CDR3 bases are TGCAGCTTCCTGGGGGGGTTAGGGAGAGAGACCCAGTACTTC.

This clonotype was seen repeatedly, ten times or more. The rearrangement links TRBV19 to TRBJ1-1; TRBD1 matches 8 bases. The germline gives CDR1 LNHDA, CDR2 SQIVND (reference sequence). The CDR3 runs 14 residues. The ends lost 7 bases at V and 1 base at J; junction bases unmatched: 5. The CDR3 here is CASMGDRQNTEAFF. Written as DNA, the CDR3 is TGTGCCAGTATGGGGGACAGGCAGAACACTGAAGCTTTCTTT.

Only a few counts were recorded for this clonotype. The chain employs TRBV12-3 or TRBV12-4 and TRBJ1-1; 9 nucleotides match TRBD1. J gave up 11 bases and V 6 bases, and 13 bases lay outside the gene matches. CDR3 size: 14 residues. The CDR3 protein is CASSPRTGESEAFF. DNA for the CDR3: TGTGCCAGCAGCCCTCGGACAGGGGAAAGTGAGGCTTTCTTT.

The gene calls are TRBV6-1 and TRBJ2-1, with D perhaps given as TRBD1 or TRBD2 (8 bases each). Germline-derived CDR1 and CDR2 are MNHNS and SASEGT. The CDR3 length is 13 residues. Trimming pared 8 bases from V and 12 bases from J, leaving 20 bases between. The CDR3 DNA follows: TGTGCCAGCTTGGGTCAGGGGGCGGGAGGGCAGTTCTTC. The encoded protein is CASLGQGAGGQFF.